Listed below are T cell receptor beta chains from one sample, sequenced in a study of cytomegalovirus exposure and HLA in healthy donors. This table comes from immunoSEQ multiplex PCR, and its TCRdb copy is limited to in-frame clones, with some not included. The table includes about 200,000 clones, more than 60% detected once. The sequenced material came from PBMCs. The source is a man aged 35-49 years in good health and CMV-seronegative. The CDR3 runs from the conserved cysteine through the conserved F or W. A D gene is named only where the DNA matches it firmly. The size of a clone is reported for some rows only, either as once, few or many, or as a class for expanded clones.

abundance: once; d_gene: TRBD1; j_gene: TRBJ1-2; v_gene: TRBV18; CDR3nt: TGTGCCAGCTCACCCGGGACAGGGGACCATGGCTACACCTTC; CDR3aa: CASSPGTGDHGYTF
abundance: few; d_gene: TRBD1; j_gene: TRBJ1-2; v_gene: TRBV14; CDR3nt: TGTGCCAGCAGCCAAGTACAGGGGGCGCATAAGGTTGGCTACACCTTC; CDR3aa: CASSQVQGAHKVGYTF
abundance: -; d_gene: TRBD1; j_gene: TRBJ2-1; v_gene: TRBV5-1; CDR3nt: TGCGCCAGCAGCTTGGCGACAGGGGAGTCCTACAATGAGCAGTTCTTC; CDR3aa: CASSLATGESYNEQFF
abundance: -; d_gene: TRBD2; j_gene: TRBJ2-1; v_gene: TRBV19; CDR3nt: TGTGCCAGTAGTATTAGCGGGAGAGGTGATGAGCAGTTCTTC; CDR3aa: CASSISGRGDEQFF
abundance: once; d_gene: -; j_gene: TRBJ2-7; v_gene: TRBV7-2; CDR3nt: TGTGCCAGCAGTCCCGGACAGAGGGTCTCCTACGAGCAGTACTTC; CDR3aa: CASSPGQRVSYEQYF
abundance: -; d_gene: -; j_gene: TRBJ2-5; v_gene: TRBV19; CDR3nt: TGTGCCAGTAGTACTTCGGGGAGAGAGACCCGGTACTTC; CDR3aa: CASSTSGRETRYF
abundance: -; d_gene: TRBD1; j_gene: TRBJ1-4; v_gene: TRBV30; CDR3nt: TGTGCCTCCTGGGGACAGCCGAAAGGCAAATTCGAAAAACTGTTTTTT; CDR3aa: CASWGQPKGKFEKLFF
abundance: -; d_gene: TRBD1; j_gene: TRBJ2-7; v_gene: TRBV15; CDR3nt: TGTGCCACCAGCAGGTACCGGGACAGGGGCGCGGAGCAGTACTTC; CDR3aa: CATSRYRDRGAEQYF
abundance: -; d_gene: -; j_gene: TRBJ1-5; v_gene: TRBV6-1; CDR3nt: TGTGCCAGCAGTGGGTATCCAGGGAATCAGCCCCAGCATTTT; CDR3aa: CASSGYPGNQPQHF
abundance: few; d_gene: TRBD1; j_gene: TRBJ1-1; v_gene: TRBV4-1; CDR3nt: TGCGCCAGCAGCCAAAAAACAGGGGGGAACACTGAAGCTTTCTTT; CDR3aa: CASSQKTGGNTEAFF